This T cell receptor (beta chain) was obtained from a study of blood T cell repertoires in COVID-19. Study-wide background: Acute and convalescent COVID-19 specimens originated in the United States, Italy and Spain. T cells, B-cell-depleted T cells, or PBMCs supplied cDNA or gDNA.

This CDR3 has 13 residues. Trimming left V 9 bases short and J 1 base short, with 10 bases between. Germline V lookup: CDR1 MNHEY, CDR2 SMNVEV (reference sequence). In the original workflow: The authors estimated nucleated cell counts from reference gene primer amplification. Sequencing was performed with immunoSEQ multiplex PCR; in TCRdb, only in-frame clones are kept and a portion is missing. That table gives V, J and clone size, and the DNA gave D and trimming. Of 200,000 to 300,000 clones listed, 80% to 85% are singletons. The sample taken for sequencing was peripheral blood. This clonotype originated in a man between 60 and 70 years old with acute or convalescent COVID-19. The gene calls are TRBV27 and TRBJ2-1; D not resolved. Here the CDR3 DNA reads TGTGCCAGTCGTAGAAGTTCCTACAATGAGCAGTTCTTC. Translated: CASRRSSYNEQFF.